A single sample is the source of the 4 T cell receptor beta chains below, sequenced in a study of blood T cell repertoires in COVID-19. Only in-frame clones appear in the TCRdb table, and some are missing; sequencing was by immunoSEQ multiplex PCR. This sample has approximately 350,000 clones, with around 83% found just once. Source material: PBMCs or T cells enriched from blood (not recorded which). The receptor set was obtained from a woman between 50 and 59 years old who had recovered from COVID-19.

The rearrangement joins TRBV6-2 or TRBV6-3 to TRBJ2-1, with a weak D call TRBD2 (6 bases). This CDR3 comprises 12 residues. Trimming removed 5 bases at V and 7 bases at J, with 9 bases between. The germline V gene encodes CDR1 MNHEY and CDR2 SVGEGT. The CDR3 here is CASSPAGNEQFF. CDR3 in DNA: TGTGCCAGCAGTCCCGCGGGGAATGAGCAGTTCTTC.

There are a few counts of this clone. The chain has TRBV6-5 and TRBJ2-7, with D perhaps TRBD1 (6 bases). Per the germline V gene, CDR1 is MNHEY and CDR2 is SVGAGI. V gave up 7 bases and J gave up 4 bases, with 20 bases separating them. The CDR3 spans 15 residues. This chain's CDR3 is CASMTPWGRLYEQYF. The CDR3 coding sequence is TGTGCCAGCATGACCCCCTGGGGGCGGCTTTACGAGCAGTACTTC.

The chain uses TRBV7-3 and TRBJ1-1; D not certain. The ends were cut back, 2 bases at V and 4 bases at J, with 14 bases in the middle. Germline lookup yields CDR1 SGHTA and CDR2 FQGTGA. The CDR3 has 15 residues. The CDR3 nucleotides are TGTGCCAGCAGCTTAGTCCGACCTGGAGGCACTGAAGCTTTCTTT. Translating it yields CASSLVRPGGTEAFF.

This clone has just a few counts. The rearrangement links TRBV14 to TRBJ1-1; no definite D call. The V end was cut by 6 bases, the J end by 1 base, with 3 bases between. The CDR3 runs 11 residues. Germline CDR1 SGHDN, CDR2 FVKESK. The CDR3 nucleotides read TGTGCCAGCAGGAGGAACACTGAAGCTTTCTTT. It is translated as CASRRNTEAFF.